The table lists the clone carrying this T cell receptor beta chain with a few counts. CDR1 ENHRY and CDR2 SYGVKD come from the germline V gene. V was pared by 1 base and J by 8 bases, with 2 bases of the junction left unmatched. This CDR3 has 13 amino acids. The table came from immunoSEQ multiplex PCR; TCRdb's copy has only in-frame clones and leaves some out. The sample shows about 98,000 clones, 70% to 80% of them seen only once. These data originate in a study of blood T cell repertoires in COVID-19. The receptor's source is a man between 65 and 80 years old with acute or convalescent COVID-19. V gene TRBV10-3 combines with J gene TRBJ1-2; 9 bases fit TRBD1. The source material was peripheral blood. The CDR3 region has the DNA TGTGCCATCAGTGAGTGGGACAGGGAAGGCTACACCTTC. It yields the protein CAISEWDREGYTF.